This T cell receptor (beta chain) emerged from a study of T cell repertoires in ileal Crohn's disease. Across the whole study: At surgery, approximately 33% of patients smoked, with median disease duration 7.9 years.

Per sample, roughly 0.5 micrograms of biopsy DNA were TCRB immunosequenced. The method was immunoSEQ multiplex PCR; TCRdb's version includes in-frame clones alone and lacks a portion of them. The table has more than 11,000 clones, 78% seen once. V was clipped by 11 bases and J by 5 bases; unmatched bases: 17. The length of the CDR3 is 15 residues. The germline V gene has CDR1 LNHDA and CDR2 SQIVND (reference sequence). The V and J genes are TRBV19 and TRBJ1-1, with 7 bases that match TRBD1. The sequenced sample consisted of ileal tissue. This TCR came from an adult with Crohn's disease. CDR3: CASVRGRPLGTEAFF. Here the CDR3 DNA reads TGTGCCTCGGTGAGGGGGCGCCCCTTGGGAACTGAAGCTTTCTTT.